This entry describes one T cell receptor beta chain. The antigen is not known. This sample was taken from a study of T cell repertoires in ileal Crohn's disease. Overall study: At surgery, around 40% of patients smoked, with median disease duration about eight years.

Eligibility required adulthood, ileal or ileocolonic Crohn's disease and indicated ileocolonic resection. TCRB immunosequencing input was approximately 510 nanograms of biopsy DNA per sample. The table came from immunoSEQ multiplex PCR; TCRdb's copy has only in-frame clones and leaves some out. The repertoire holds 15,000 to 20,000 clones, with more than 85% as singletons. Findings and limits, study-wide: Endoscopic recurrence occurred in every patient whose clonality exceeded 26.8%.

CDR3 length: 14 residues. The trim removed 4 bases at V and 4 bases at J, leaving 6 bases unmatched. Germline loops: CDR1 SGHNT, CDR2 YYREEE (reference sequence). The genes are TRBV5-4 and TRBJ2-5; TRBD2 matches 8 bases. The TCR comes from an adult with Crohn's disease. The sequenced sample was ileal tissue. CDR3 loop: CASSSTGGRETQYF. CDR3 bases: TGTGCCAGCAGCAGCACGGGAGGGCGAGAGACCCAGTACTTC.